The clone carrying this T cell receptor (beta chain) was recorded a few times. Its target is not known. This record comes from a study of T cell responses to AZD1222 COVID-19 vaccine. Study summary: Whether given at about 4 or about 12 weeks, second doses were pooled.

Profiling relied on immunoSEQ multiplex PCR, and the TCRdb table lists in-frame clones only, not all of them. The sample lists 94,000 or so clones; 75% to 90% were seen once. General study findings and limits: Spike-specific TCR breadth and depth both grew after two AZD1222 doses. None of the repertoires were sampled until the peak T cell response had passed. There were mostly white British donors and more females than males, and clonal diversity was possibly underestimated.

Sequenced here: peripheral blood, sampled on day 0 of AZD1222 vaccination. The sequence derives from an adult in good health.

Here the CDR3 DNA reads TGTGCCAGCAGCTTAGCGGCGGCCTACGAGCAGTACTTC. This gives the protein CASSLAAAYEQYF. The rearrangement links TRBV7-6 to TRBJ2-7; D remains ambiguous. Trimming left V 0 bases short and J 2 bases short, with 5 bases between. From germline, CDR1 is SGHVS and CDR2 FNYEAQ. The CDR3 runs 13 residues.